Below are 30 T cell receptor beta chains sequenced from a single sample in a study of cytomegalovirus exposure and HLA in healthy donors. A multiplex PCR was run with 60 Vbeta primers and 13 Jbeta primers. The protocol was immunoSEQ multiplex PCR, while the TCRdb copy is restricted to in-frame clones and leaves out a portion. The sample has some 150,000 clones. The material sequenced was PBMCs. The receptors were sampled from a woman aged 18-29 years in good health and CMV-seronegative.

The chain joins TRBV6-1 to TRBJ2-2; D is possibly TRBD2 (6 bases). Looked up from germline, CDR1 is MNHNS and CDR2 is SASEGT. V lost 4 bases and J lost 2, with 11 bases in between. This CDR3 region has 15 residues. CDR3 sequence reads: CASSGGLSNTGELFF. DNA for the CDR3: TGTGCCAGCAGTGGGGGACTCTCAAACACCGGGGAGCTGTTTTTT.

In DNA, the CDR3 is TGTGCCAGCAGCTTAGGACCAGCGGACACAGATACGCAGTATTTT. Residues: CASSLGPADTDTQYF. The genes are TRBV7-2 and TRBJ2-3, with a possible D match to TRBD2 (5 bases). Germline V gives CDR1 SGHTA, CDR2 FQGNSA. V lost 1 base and J lost 2, with 10 bases in between. The CDR3 loop spans 15 amino acids.

V is TRBV10-3 and J is TRBJ1-1; D perhaps matches TRBD1 (6 bases). Trimming shortened V by 11 bases and J by 2 bases, and 12 bases separated the two germline ends. This CDR3 is 12 amino acids long. Germline CDR1 reads ENHRY; CDR2 reads SYGVKD. CDR3 loop: CAVSGDNTEAFF. The CDR3 nucleotides are TGTGCCGTTTCAGGGGATAACACTGAAGCTTTCTTT.

The chain couples TRBV6-5 to TRBJ1-1; D ambiguous. From germline, CDR1 is MNHEY and CDR2 SVGAGI. Trimming shortened V by 1 base and J by 0 bases, and 9 bases separated the two germline ends. There are 15 residues in the CDR3. The CDR3 region is CASSYFAQMNTEAFF. CDR3 DNA sequence: TGTGCCAGCAGTTACTTCGCACAGATGAACACTGAAGCTTTCTTT.

The V and J genes are TRBV5-4 and TRBJ2-7; D not certain. This CDR3 has 14 amino acids. CDR1 SGHNT and CDR2 YYREEE come from the germline V gene (reference sequence). V was cut by 4 bases and J by 5 bases, with 16 bases left in between. CDR3 amino acids: CASSPSQVVHEQYF. CDR3 bases: TGTGCCAGCAGCCCGTCCCAGGTAGTCCACGAGCAGTACTTC.

V gene TRBV7-2 combines with J gene TRBJ2-5; D gene ambiguous. The germline CDR1 and CDR2 sequences are SGHTA and FQGNSA. With 5 bases removed from V and 5 bases from J, the gap between germline ends came to 9 bases. The length of the CDR3 is 12 residues. Here the CDR3 reads CASSAVAETQYF. The CDR3 nucleotides read TGTGCCAGCAGCGCCGTCGCGGAGACCCAGTACTTC.

The DNA for the CDR3 is TGTGCCTGGAACCCCGGGACAACAACTAATGAAAAACTGTTTTTT. This translates into CAWNPGTTTNEKLFF. The chain is built from TRBV30 and TRBJ1-4, with a possible D match to TRBD1 (6 bases). V lost 4 bases to trimming and J lost 0 bases, with 12 bases between them. Germline V gives CDR1 GTSNPN, CDR2 SVGIG (reference sequence). This CDR3 region has 15 residues.

The chain has TRBV5-4 and TRBJ2-3; 9 bases fit TRBD2. Looked up from germline, CDR1 is SGHNT and CDR2 is YYREEE (reference sequence). The CDR3 contains 14 residues. The ends lost 4 bases at V and 3 bases at J; junction bases unmatched: 3. The CDR3 loop reads CASSPTSGTDTQYF. As DNA, the CDR3 is TGTGCCAGCAGCCCAACTAGCGGGACAGATACGCAGTATTTT.

The gene calls are TRBV2 and TRBJ1-5; 8 bases align to TRBD1. This CDR3 spans 15 amino acids. Germline loops: CDR1 SNHLY, CDR2 FYNNEI. Losses at the gene ends were 6 bases for V and 4 bases for J; bases not matched to a gene: 8. The CDR3 bases are TGTGCCAGCAGGGGACAGGAAGTGGGTAATCAGCCCCAGCATTTT. This gives the protein CASRGQEVGNQPQHF.

V and J are TRBV6-6 and TRBJ1-5, with a tentative D call TRBD1 (6 bases). The germline V gene encodes CDR1 MNHNY and CDR2 SVGAGI (reference sequence). Trimming shortened V by 6 bases and J by 3 bases, and 12 bases separated the two germline ends. This CDR3 contains 14 residues. CDR3 in amino acids: CASRTGIFNQPQHF. The CDR3 DNA follows: TGTGCCAGCAGGACAGGAATTTTCAATCAGCCCCAGCATTTT.

This chain connects TRBV15 to TRBJ2-1; 12 bases match TRBD1. Per germline, CDR1 LNHNV and CDR2 YYDKDF (reference sequence). The V segment lost 1 base and the J segment 14 bases; nucleotides outside the gene matches: 15. The CDR3 consists of 17 residues. The CDR3 protein is CATSRGTGDRGRDTEFF. The CDR3 nucleotides are TGTGCCACCAGCAGAGGGACTGGGGACAGGGGGCGCGATACGGAGTTCTTC.

The gene calls are TRBV4-2 and TRBJ1-4; D possibly corresponds to TRBD1 (6 bases). V shed 4 bases and J shed 2 bases, with 8 bases lying between them. Germline V lookup: CDR1 LGHNA, CDR2 YNFKEQ. The CDR3 loop spans 14 amino acids. The CDR3, as DNA: TGTGCCAGCAGCCTTGGACAGACTAATGAAAAACTGTTTTTT. This translates into CASSLGQTNEKLFF.

This chain connects TRBV1 to TRBJ2-3; the table names TRBD2, a call not compared with the DNA. TRBV1 constitutes a pseudogene. The CDR3 sequence is 18 residues long. CDR3 DNA sequence: TGCACCAGCAGCCACGGTCCTCCACGGACTAGCTACACAGATACGCAGTATTTT. As protein: CTSSHGPPRTSYTDTQYF.

The V gene is TRBV5-8, the J gene TRBJ2-7; 9 bases are shared with TRBD1. Trimming cost V 3 bases and J 5 bases; bases outside gene matches: 6. The CDR3 loop spans 14 amino acids. CDR1 is SGHTS and CDR2 is YDEGEE in the germline V gene. CDR3 nucleotides: TGTGCCAGCAGCTGGCCGGGACAGGGTGACGAGCAGTACTTC. Translation: CASSWPGQGDEQYF.

The rearrangement uses TRBV18 and TRBJ2-3, with TRBD2 matching 9 bases. Germline V gives CDR1 KGHSH, CDR2 LQKENI. With 1 base clipped from V and 2 bases from J, the junction kept 4 bases outside the gene matches. The CDR3 has 16 amino acids. For the CDR3, the DNA is TGTGCCAGCTCACCACTTATAGCGGGAGCCACAGATACGCAGTATTTT. Protein sequence: CASSPLIAGATDTQYF.

The gene calls are TRBV5-4 and TRBJ2-3; D remains unclear. V lost 0 bases to trimming and J lost 4 bases, with 15 bases between them. CDR3 length: 16 residues. Per the germline V gene, CDR1 is SGHNT and CDR2 is YYREEE (reference sequence). This chain's CDR3 is CASSLDPVVLADTQYF. Here the CDR3 DNA reads TGTGCCAGCAGCTTGGATCCAGTGGTTCTGGCAGATACGCAGTATTTT.

This chain links TRBV5-8 with TRBJ2-3; maybe TRBD2 (6 bases). CDR3 length: 14 residues. Trimming removed 2 bases at V and 4 bases at J, with 11 bases between. The germline V gene has CDR1 SGHTS and CDR2 YDEGEE. The CDR3 DNA follows: TGTGCCAGCAGCTTCGGAGGGATAGCAGATACGCAGTATTTT. Amino acid sequence: CASSFGGIADTQYF. Complete variable domain (other parts from reference TRBV5-8 and TRBJ2-3): EAGVTQSPTHLIKTRGQQATLRCSPISGHTSVYWYQQALGLGLQFLLWYDEGEERNRGNFPPRFSGRQFPNYSSELNVNALELEDSALYLCASSFGGIADTQYFGPGTRLTVL.

V and J are TRBV6-5 and TRBJ2-4; 11 bases align to TRBD2. With V trimmed by 6 bases and J by 7 bases, 8 bases remained unmatched. The CDR3 is made up of 15 amino acids. CDR1 and CDR2 from the germline V gene are MNHEY and SVGAGI. DNA of the CDR3: TGTGCCAGCAGCCTCGGGGCTAGCGGGAGGAACATTCAGTACTTC. This gives the protein CASSLGASGRNIQYF.

V usage is TRBV27 and J usage is TRBJ2-7; a weak D match, TRBD1 (5 bases). Germline assignment: CDR1 MNHEY and CDR2 SMNVEV (reference sequence). The CDR3 sequence is 15 residues long. Trimming took 5 bases from V and 1 from J, leaving 15 bases between them. The CDR3, as DNA: TGTGCCAGCAGTCAAACAGGATCCTCTTCCTACGAGCAGTACTTC. Protein sequence: CASSQTGSSSYEQYF.

The V call is TRBV19, the J call TRBJ2-5; no definite D call. The germline V and J ends were trimmed by 5 bases and 0 bases, with 7 bases remaining between them. CDR1 and CDR2 (germline): LNHDA, SQIVND (reference sequence). CDR3 length: 13 residues. The CDR3 protein is CASSYINQETQYF. The CDR3 nucleotides read TGTGCCAGTAGTTACATTAACCAAGAGACCCAGTACTTC.

The chain joins TRBV4-1 to TRBJ1-1; 9 bases fit TRBD1. V was clipped by 0 bases and J by 4 bases; unmatched bases: 3. The CDR3 totals 15 residues. Germline lookup yields CDR1 MGHRA and CDR2 YSYEKL. The CDR3 reads CASSQEDRGGTEAFF. CDR3 in DNA: TGCGCCAGCAGCCAAGAGGACAGGGGTGGCACTGAAGCTTTCTTT.

This chain connects TRBV5-1 to TRBJ2-5; D perhaps matches TRBD2 (6 bases). The CDR3 has 15 residues. The V end lost 3 bases, the J end lost 0 bases, and 12 bases lay between the germline ends. Per germline, CDR1 SGHRS and CDR2 YFSETQ. As DNA, the CDR3 is TGCGCCAGCAGCTATAGCGGTTGGGACCAAGAGACCCAGTACTTC. This translates into CASSYSGWDQETQYF.

This chain connects TRBV30 to TRBJ1-2, with 8 bases fitting TRBD1. In germline, CDR1 is GTSNPN, CDR2 SVGIG (reference sequence). Germline trimming cut 5 bases from V and 6 bases from J; bases unmatched to any gene: 14. This CDR3 has 15 residues. CDR3 region: CAWGPRTDRGNGYTF. In DNA form, the CDR3 reads TGTGCCTGGGGCCCCCGGACCGACAGGGGAAATGGCTACACCTTC.

The V and J genes are TRBV4-1 and TRBJ1-2; D gene uncertain. Trimming removed 0 bases from V and 7 bases from J, with 18 bases in between. Germline CDR1 and CDR2: MGHRA and YSYEKL. This CDR3 has 16 amino acids. CDR3 amino acids: CASSQEESLAVGGYTF. CDR3 bases: TGCGCCAGCAGCCAAGAGGAGAGCCTGGCGGTGGGTGGCTACACCTTC.

The J gene is TRBJ1-3, the V gene TRBV6-1; D gene unclear. The CDR3 consists of 13 residues. The V end lost 3 bases, the J end lost 2 bases, and 5 bases lay between the germline ends. Germline values: CDR1 MNHNS, CDR2 SASEGT. The CDR3 loop reads CASSEAPGNTIYF. The CDR3 nucleotides are TGTGCCAGCAGTGAGGCTCCTGGAAACACCATATATTTT.

The V call is TRBV7-3, the J call TRBJ2-5, with TRBD1 matching 7 bases. V gave up 0 bases and J gave up 4 bases; unmatched junction bases: 2. This CDR3 is 14 amino acids long. Per germline, CDR1 SGHTA and CDR2 FQGTGA. Here the CDR3 reads CASSLTGGAETQYF. In nucleotides, the CDR3 is TGTGCCAGCAGCTTAACAGGGGGCGCAGAGACCCAGTACTTC.

The chain uses TRBV18 and TRBJ1-1, with D uncertain. In germline, CDR1 is KGHSH, CDR2 LQKENI. CDR3 size: 13 residues. The germline V and J ends were trimmed by 0 bases and 6 bases, with 8 bases remaining between them. CDR3 in DNA: TGTGCCAGCTCACCACCTTCCGAGGCTGAAGCTTTCTTT. This translates into CASSPPSEAEAFF.

The CDR3 region is CATQQEPRSYEQYF. CDR3 DNA sequence: TGTGCCACACAACAGGAGCCCCGTTCCTACGAGCAGTACTTC. The chain recombines TRBV6-1 with TRBJ2-7; D might be TRBD1 (5 bases). The V end lost 10 bases, the J end lost 1 base, and 17 bases lay between the germline ends. CDR1 and CDR2 from the germline V gene are MNHNS and SASEGT. The CDR3 covers 14 residues.

The CDR3 sequence is CATSRGLSSGLGLKSMNTEAFF. DNA for the CDR3: TGTGCCACCAGCAGAGGACTCTCTTCCGGACTGGGATTAAAATCTATGAACACTGAAGCTTTCTTT. The chain recombines TRBV15 with TRBJ1-1, with D unresolved. CDR3 length equals 22 residues. Trimming removed 1 base at V and 0 bases at J, with 30 bases between. Germline V lookup: CDR1 LNHNV, CDR2 YYDKDF (reference sequence).

The chain couples TRBV11-3 to TRBJ1-1; D might be TRBD1 (5 bases). Germline values: CDR1 SGHNT, CDR2 YENEEA. This CDR3 has 15 residues. V dropped 5 bases and J dropped 10 bases, with 23 bases sitting between them. Written as DNA, the CDR3 is TGTGCCAGCAGCCAAACACCGGGCAGTTATGGGGCAGCTTTCTTT. Its translation is CASSQTPGSYGAAFF.